This TCR beta chain appears in the sequencing data of a study of molecular identifiers for immune sequencing clone quantification (dated by TCRdb to the late 2010s). Study-wide context: For a replicate experiment, RNA from about 20,000 or 100,000 naive CD8 T cells was divided into five aliquots, of which four were sequenced. This methods study benchmarked molecular-identifier clustering-based TCR repertoire sequencing (MIDCIRS) and TCR RNA copy counting, using CD8 T cells to do so.

Library prep was done by PCR. The sample was run on an Illumina HiSeq 4000. Preparation of bulk TCR libraries followed a previously described approach, with the TCR primers listed in Table S5. Purification of total RNA was performed with the Qiagen AllPrep DNA/RNA kit. Before analysis, reads from multiple sequencing runs of one library were combined. Processing in the source paper ran as follows. Only reads with exact TCR constant sequence were kept, trimmed to 150 nt, and grouped by their 12-nt molecular barcodes. Reads inside each barcode group were sub-clustered using a 15% Levenshtein threshold, and a quality-weighted consensus sequence was constructed for each RNA molecule. Non-functional sequences were filtered out, along with any lower-count sequence sitting one edit away from another sequence. Based on fitting two negative binomial distributions, any barcode sub-cluster with under 20% of the maximum read count was discarded. TCRdb took the public reads, trimmed them with fastp at Q25, ran MiXCR for clone calling and kept in-frame beta chains. Rows with a matching CDR3 protein are joined into one entry that keeps the most common DNA and genes. TCRdb's processing, not the study's, gives the V and J calls here. Recorded for this sample are under 600,000 distinct CDR3 sequences; 20% to 25% of them occurred a single time. Around 0.84% of the sample rests with the top ten.

Libraries of naive CD8 T cells were generated from roughly 21,000 to 960,000 sorted cells, with 10%, 30% or 50% of the purified RNA used. On a BD FACSAria II, naive CD8 T cells were FACS-sorted as CD8+CD4-CCR7+CD45RA+ and collected into RLT Plus buffer. To test detection sensitivity, Jurkat RNA equal to around 11 TCR copies was added to samples of about 19,000-1,100,000 naive CD8 T cells. Enrichment of CD8 T cells was done with RosetteSep CD8+ T Cell Enrichment Cocktail plus Ficoll-Paque, and ACK red cell lysis came afterward. Turning to this clonotype: This clone's antigen is unknown. No per-base quality is available; no much larger clone lies one base away.

Study-wide findings and limitations: The naive libraries included spiked-in Jurkat TCR RNA (about 9 copies' worth), and this Jurkat TCR RNA is not part of the donor repertoire. Spiked-in Jurkat TCR RNA equivalent to a single cell was reported to be detectable even among approximately 900,000 naive CD8 T cells. About 3 recovered TCR RNA copies per cell were obtained by modeling, versus about 9.7 by digital PCR, implying a capture efficiency of about 30%. Without barcode sub-clustering, chimeric consensus sequences inflated TCR diversity; chimeras reached as high as 47%. In CMV-specific effector cells, clones with more than 20 RNA copies contained over 99% of molecules, whereas in naive cells such clones contained under 1% of molecules. Highly expanded clone sizes could be underestimated if identical TCR molecules share a barcode.

The source is a human donor in good health. Some libraries in this study had Jurkat cell RNA spiked in. The sample comprised naive CD8+ T cells from blood, with Jurkat cell RNA spiked in. Read against the paper, the sample's cell subset or site label means: FACS-sorted CD8+CD4-CCR7+CD45RA+ naive T cells.

Here is the DNA: TGTGCCAGCAGTACAAATATAGCGGGGGAAGGCGATGAGCAGTTCTTC. This translates into CASSTNIAGEGDEQFF. The rearrangement joined TRBV6-5 to TRBJ2-1, with TRBD2 identical over 9 junction bases. Trimming takes 5 bases off V and 8 bases off J; junction bases not matched to a gene: 13. The germline V gene yields MNHEY for CDR1 and SVGAGI for CDR2. The CDR3, cysteine through phenylalanine, is 16 amino acids long. Just the 48-base CDR3 DNA is kept, in frame starting at base 1.